This T cell receptor beta chain comes out of a study of T cell repertoires in cytomegalovirus infection (dated by TCRdb to the late 2010s). Study-wide context: Recently identified HLA-C-restricted CMV epitopes, whose presentation resists viral immunomodulation, were targeted by peptide stimulations together with well-studied HLA-B-restricted epitopes. Donor HLA type was relevant to the analysis, as public TCR beta signatures indicated carriage of CMV infection together with the matching HLA type.

The sample's treatment or condition label, decoded: in vitro stimulation with specific CMV peptide epitopes to enrich CMV-specific T cells. The paper as a whole reports these results and caveats: In both this cohort and an independent cohort of some 380 donors, the cumulative frequency of public TCR beta family members distinguished carriers of CMV infection plus the relevant HLA type. The ex vivo response was dominated by HLA-C-restricted CMV-specific TCR beta clonotypes, which also provided the single most frequent clonotype in two of eight donors.

Inclusive of the bounding cysteine and phenylalanine, the CDR3 is 16 residues long. Only CDR3 DNA is held: 48 bases, read in frame from base 1. As encoded in the germline V gene, CDR1 is SGHVS while CDR2 is FQNEAQ. V and J lose 5 bases and 2 bases, and a span of 16 bases separates them. Sequencing took place on an Illumina HiSeq 1500. TCRdb itself trimmed the public reads at Q25 with fastp, ran MiXCR and retained productive beta chains. Each CDR3 protein gets just one entry, which takes the most common genes and DNA from the rows behind it. Within this sample are roughly 220,000 distinct CDR3 sequences, with around two fifths of them counted one time only. More than 50% of the sample rests with the top ten. In regard to this clonotype: What this receptor recognizes is not known. The input lacks base qualities; no much larger clone sits a single base away.

The input for sequencing was CD8+ T cells from cultured PBMCs, taken from culture after CMV antigen stimulation. The clonotype originates from a human donor in good health (CMV status not recorded). Some clones in this sample may be carry-over from other donors' samples. This sequence uses TRBV7-8 and TRBJ1-5; no confident D gene assignment can be made. CDR3 region: CASSRLRGSGNQPQHF. The DNA sequence is TGTGCCAGCAGCAGACTCCGGGGTTCTGGCAATCAGCCCCAGCATTTT.